This TCR beta chain was retrieved from a study of blood T cell repertoires in COVID-19. About the research overall: T cells, B-cell-depleted T cells, or PBMCs provided the cDNA or gDNA that served as material.

Using immunoSEQ multiplex PCR, the repertoire was profiled, and TCRdb retains in-frame clones only, with some absent. Of hundreds of thousands of clones in the sample, over 70% were seen once. Trimming removed 0 bases from V and 10 bases from J, with 18 bases in between. CDR1 is LGHDT and CDR2 is YNNKEL in the germline V gene (reference sequence). The CDR3 is 16 residues long. Sequenced input: peripheral blood. The clonotype was recovered from a woman in her fifties or sixties with acute or convalescent COVID-19. The rearrangement links TRBV3-1 (or the pseudogene TRBV3-2) to TRBJ1-4, with D possibly matching TRBD1 (6 bases). The CDR3: CASSQEAGTGSGKLFF. CDR3 coding DNA: TGTGCCAGCAGCCAAGAGGCGGGCACAGGGTCTGGAAAACTGTTTTTT.